This T cell receptor (beta chain) is from a study of blood T cell repertoires in COVID-19. At the level of the study: Sites across the United States, Italy and Spain contributed samples from acute and convalescent COVID-19.

Original analysis: Scientists estimated how many nucleated cells there were by amplifying reference gene primers. Assay used: immunoSEQ multiplex PCR; TCRdb lists only in-frame clones, some missing. That table furnishes V, J and clone size, whereas the DNA furnished D and trimming. This sample has approximately 160,000 clones; about nine tenths occur once, and the top ten carry 15% to 20%. This sequence was found in a man aged 55-75 years with active or convalescent COVID-19. The sequencing sample was made of peripheral blood.

CDR3: CASSLGGTGAETQYF. The CDR3 nucleotides are TGCGCCAGCAGCTTGGGGGGGACAGGGGCCGAGACCCAGTACTTC. V and J are TRBV5-1 and TRBJ2-5, with TRBD1 identical over 10 bases. V gave up 0 bases and J gave up 5 bases; unmatched junction bases: 4. The CDR3 covers 15 residues. Germline loops: CDR1 SGHRS, CDR2 YFSETQ.